The following is a T cell receptor beta chain sequence with its context. Its target is not known. The stimulus was lysate of CMV-infected fibroblasts, approximately 9.6 ug/mL. CD40L-negative CD69-negative CD45RO-high memory CD4+ T cells were sorted as populations depleted of antigen-responding cells. Plasma HIV-1 RNA stayed below 50 copies/mL for at least 4 years. The record originates from a study of persistence of HIV-infected CD4 T cells. Sequencing used immunoSEQ version 4 in survey mode. Each sample used up to 1 ug genomic DNA diluted to approximately 9.2 ng/uL. The assay was immunoSEQ multiplex PCR, and TCRdb's table has in-frame clones only and misses some. The sample contains over 25,000 clones, around 80% of which appear only once. V gave up 4 bases and J gave up 2 bases, with 8 bases separating them. CDR1 and CDR2 from the germline V gene are SGHAT and FQDESV (reference sequence). This CDR3 region has 14 residues.

Findings of the study overall: CMV- and Gag-responding cells had lower TCRbeta richness than CD3/CD28-responding cells. Within sorted populations, more oligoclonal TCRs accompanied more oligoclonal proviruses.

This sample comprised CD4+ T cells sorted from PBMCs after approximately 20-hour stimulation, obtained from a patient who received antiretroviral therapy. This clonotype originated in an adult man with HIV who was CMV-seropositive. The genes are TRBV11-1 and TRBJ2-2, with D possibly being TRBD1 or TRBD2 (5 bases each). The CDR3 protein is CASSSGRNTGELFF. The CDR3 bases are TGTGCCAGCAGCTCGGGGCGAAACACCGGGGAGCTGTTTTTT.